This T cell receptor (beta chain) was retrieved from a study of early T cells in non-severe SARS-CoV-2 infection. For the study at large: Sequencing of bulk RNA from unsorted whole blood was done, without chain pairing.

This clonotype was counted between two and nine times. No antigen is known for it. Individual cDNA molecules carried attached unique molecular identifiers. TCRdb passed the 5' RACE reads through MiXCR, listing each CDR3 protein once. The repertoire holds 80,000 or so distinct CDR3 sequences, roughly 16% seen once, with around 12% in the top ten. This CDR3 contains 13 residues. Germline V gene lookup returns CDR1 MNHEY and CDR2 SVGAGI. V lost 1 base and J lost 4, with 4 bases in between. Study outcomes and limitations: There was a bias toward anti-spike CD8 responses in VDJdb matching, which missed private and CD4 specificities.

This receptor was taken from an adult who was a healthcare worker with PCR-confirmed SARS-CoV-2 infection or an uninfected control (not recorded which). Sequencing was carried out using whole blood. The chain employs TRBV6-5 and TRBJ2-2; D unclear. DNA of the CDR3: TGTGCCAGCAGTTACTTTTCCACCGGGGAGCTGTTTTTT. Its translation: CASSYFSTGELFF.